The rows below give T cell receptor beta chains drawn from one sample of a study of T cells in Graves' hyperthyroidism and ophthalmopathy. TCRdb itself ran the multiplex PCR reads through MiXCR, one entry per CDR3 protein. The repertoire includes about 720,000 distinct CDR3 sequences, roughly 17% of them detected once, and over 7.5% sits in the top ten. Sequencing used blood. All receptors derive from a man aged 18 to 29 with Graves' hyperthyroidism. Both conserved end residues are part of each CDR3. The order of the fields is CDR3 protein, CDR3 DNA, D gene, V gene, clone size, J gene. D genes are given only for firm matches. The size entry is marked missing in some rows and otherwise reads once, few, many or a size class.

CASSITPVAKNIQYF TGTGCCAGTAGTATTACACCAGTAGCCAAAAACATTCAGTACTTC - TRBV19 many TRBJ2-4
CASSQRGGIDEQYF TGTGCCAGCAGCCAGAGGGGCGGGATCGACGAGCAGTACTTC - TRBV3-1 many TRBJ2-7
CASSLATGPIYGYTF TGTGCCAGCAGCTTAGCTACAGGTCCTATCTATGGCTACACCTTC - TRBV7-9 few TRBJ1-2
CASSAGQVWANEQYF TGCGCCAGCAGCGCCGGACAGGTTTGGGCCAACGAGCAGTACTTC TRBD1 TRBV5-1 - TRBJ2-7
CASGLAKNIQYF TGTGCCAGCGGGCTAGCCAAAAACATTCAGTACTTC - TRBV28 many TRBJ2-4
CASSLAAGALDEQYF TGTGCCAGCAGCTTAGCGGCAGGGGCCTTGGACGAGCAGTACTTC - TRBV7-2 - TRBJ2-7
CASSFARNTGELFF TGTGCCAGCAGTTTCGCTCGGAACACCGGGGAGCTGTTTTTT - TRBV12-3/TRBV12-4 - TRBJ2-2
CASRKKGPSTDTQYF TGTGCCAGCAGGAAAAAGGGTCCTAGCACAGATACGCAGTATTTT - TRBV6-1 many TRBJ2-3
CASSLSPGAPFSNQPQHF TGTGCCAGCAGTTTATCCCCAGGGGCCCCATTTAGCAATCAGCCCCAGCATTTT - TRBV28 many TRBJ1-5
CASSLGLAGAEEQYF TGTGCCAGCAGCTTAGGACTAGCGGGAGCGGAGGAGCAGTACTTC TRBD2 TRBV7-8 many TRBJ2-7
CASRNIGTSGRAADTQYF TGTGCCAGCAGGAATATAGGGACTAGCGGGAGGGCGGCAGATACGCAGTATTTT TRBD2 TRBV28 - TRBJ2-3
CASSYFLQGGEQYF TGTGCCAGCAGTTACTTTCTGCAGGGCGGCGAGCAGTACTTC - TRBV6-6 few TRBJ2-7
CASSPAQEETQYF TGTGCCAGCTCCCCAGCACAGGAAGAGACCCAGTACTTC - TRBV18 few TRBJ2-5
CASSLRAFSGLEQYF TGTGCCAGCAGTCTCCGGGCCTTCAGCGGGCTCGAGCAGTACTTC - TRBV27 many TRBJ2-7
CASSATGADSYNEQFF TGTGCCAGCAGCGCTACGGGAGCGGACTCCTACAATGAGCAGTTCTTC - TRBV9 few TRBJ2-1
CASSFTSGSSDTQYF TGTGCCAGCAGCTTCACTAGCGGGAGCTCAGATACGCAGTATTTT TRBD2 TRBV11-3 - TRBJ2-3
CASSPWISNQPQHF TGTGCCAGCTCACCATGGATTAGCAATCAGCCCCAGCATTTT - TRBV18 many TRBJ1-5
CASSLWWEGQAEQFF TGTGCCAGCAGCTTATGGTGGGAGGGCCAGGCTGAGCAGTTCTTC TRBD2 TRBV11-2 many TRBJ2-1
CASSYLGGDQPQHF TGTGCCAGCAGTTACCTTGGGGGGGATCAGCCCCAGCATTTT - TRBV6-2/TRBV6-3 few TRBJ1-5
CASSITWSSYNEQFF TGTGCCAGTAGTATAACGTGGAGCTCCTACAATGAGCAGTTCTTC - TRBV19 few TRBJ2-1
CAWSAGQNTGELFF TGTGCCTGGAGCGCCGGACAGAACACCGGGGAGCTGTTTTTT - TRBV30 many TRBJ2-2
CASSLSGGAYNEQFF TGTGCCAGCAGCTTGAGCGGGGGAGCCTACAATGAGCAGTTCTTC TRBD2 TRBV27 many TRBJ2-1
CAVAGTNTEAFF TGTGCCGTGGCAGGCACGAACACTGAAGCTTTCTTT - TRBV7-9 few TRBJ1-1
CASSLGGLAQSYEQYF TGTGCCAGCAGCTTGGGGGGACTAGCGCAGTCCTACGAGCAGTACTTC TRBD2 TRBV7-9 many TRBJ2-7
CASSVLASNTGELFF TGTGCCAGCTCAGTCCTCGCTTCGAACACCGGGGAGCTGTTTTTT - TRBV18 - TRBJ2-2
CASLSGINQPQHF TGTGCCAGCCTGTCGGGGATCAATCAGCCCCAGCATTTT - TRBV28 many TRBJ1-5
CAWSGFSGGNGETQYF TGTGCCTGGAGTGGTTTTTCGGGCGGGAATGGGGAGACCCAGTACTTC - TRBV30 few TRBJ2-5
CSADWGSSYNEQFF TGCAGTGCTGACTGGGGTAGCTCCTACAATGAGCAGTTCTTC - TRBV20-1 many TRBJ2-1
CASSPWYPHGYTF TGCGCCAGCAGCCCGTGGTATCCACATGGCTACACCTTC - TRBV4-1 - TRBJ1-2
CAWCLAGAYEQYF TGTGCCTGGTGTCTAGCGGGGGCCTACGAGCAGTACTTC TRBD2 TRBV30 many TRBJ2-7
CASSYVDTGELFF TGTGCCAGCAGTTACGTGGACACCGGGGAGCTGTTTTTT - TRBV6-9 - TRBJ2-2
CASSLTGGTYEQYF TGTGCCAGCAGTTTGACAGGGGGCACCTACGAGCAGTACTTC TRBD1 TRBV12-3/TRBV12-4 many TRBJ2-7
CASSLASAGTSGRVADTQYF TGTGCCAGCAGCTTAGCGAGTGCCGGGACTAGCGGGAGGGTCGCAGATACGCAGTATTTT TRBD2 TRBV7-2 many TRBJ2-3
CASSQDFSEKLFF TGCGCCAGCAGCCAAGATTTCAGTGAAAAACTGTTTTTT - TRBV4-1 - TRBJ1-4
CASSRGASGSGEETQYF TGTGCCAGCTCACGGGGAGCGTCAGGGTCAGGGGAAGAGACCCAGTACTTC - TRBV18 - TRBJ2-5
CASGTSVYEQYF TGTGCCAGCGGGACGTCCGTCTACGAGCAGTACTTC - TRBV5-8 many TRBJ2-7
CAITLDPLGYGYTF TGTGCCATCACCTTGGATCCGCTGGGCTATGGCTACACCTTC - TRBV10-3 few TRBJ1-2
CAPSLGRSYNERFF TGTGCCCCCTCTTTAGGGCGGTCCTACAATGAGCGGTTCTTC - TRBV24-1 few TRBJ2-1
CGAPGGTGELFF TGTGGGGCCCCCGGGGGCACCGGGGAGCTGTTTTTT - TRBV30 many TRBJ2-2